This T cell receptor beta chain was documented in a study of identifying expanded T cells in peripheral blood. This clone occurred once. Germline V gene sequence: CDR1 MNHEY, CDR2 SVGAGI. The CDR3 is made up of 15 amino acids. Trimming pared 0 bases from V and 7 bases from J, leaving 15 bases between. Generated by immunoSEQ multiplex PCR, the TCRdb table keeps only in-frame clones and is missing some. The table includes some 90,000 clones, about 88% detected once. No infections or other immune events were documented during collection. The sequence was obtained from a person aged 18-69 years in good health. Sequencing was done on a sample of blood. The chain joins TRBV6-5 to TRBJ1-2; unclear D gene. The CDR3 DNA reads TGTGCCAGCAGTTACTCGAATCCTCAAAAGGGTGGCTACACCTTC. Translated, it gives CASSYSNPQKGGYTF.